These 18 T cell receptor beta chains share one sample of origin, sequenced in a study of blood T cell repertoires in COVID-19. Measured with immunoSEQ multiplex PCR; TCRdb has only the in-frame clones, and not every one. Of fewer than 250,000 clones in the sample, approximately 84% were seen once. The sample was PBMCs or T cells enriched from blood (not recorded which). The receptor set was obtained from a woman aged 25 to 39 who had recovered from COVID-19.

This chain links TRBV19 with TRBJ2-1; no definite D call. The CDR3 sequence is 18 residues long. Germline V gene lookup returns CDR1 LNHDA and CDR2 SQIVND (reference sequence). V was shortened by 3 bases and J by 0 bases, with 18 bases between the two germline ends. The chain's CDR3 is CASSIRPSSVSSYNEQFF. The CDR3 DNA reads as TGTGCCAGTAGTATCCGCCCCTCGTCGGTGAGCTCCTACAATGAGCAGTTCTTC.

This clone was counted once. The chain employs TRBV19 and TRBJ2-7, with 10 bases fitting TRBD1. This CDR3 comprises 15 residues. With 4 bases clipped from V and 4 bases from J, the junction kept 7 bases outside the gene matches. Germline loops: CDR1 LNHDA, CDR2 SQIVND (reference sequence). The CDR3, as DNA: TGTGCCAGTAGTACACAGACAGGGGGCATATACGAGCAGTACTTC. Protein sequence: CASSTQTGGIYEQYF.

This clone has just one count. The chain is built from TRBV11-3 and TRBJ2-3; D is possibly TRBD1 (5 bases). The CDR3 runs to 15 residues. V was shortened by 5 bases and J by 3 bases, with 15 bases between the two germline ends. The germline CDR1 and CDR2 sequences are SGHNT and YENEEA. CDR3 residues: CASSQTGLGTDTQYF. CDR3 DNA sequence: TGTGCCAGCAGCCAAACAGGTTTGGGGACAGATACGCAGTATTTT.

This chain connects TRBV29-1 to TRBJ2-1; TRBD1 matches 9 bases. There are 16 residues in the CDR3. Germline V gene lookup returns CDR1 SQVTM and CDR2 ANQGSEA. V trimming: 4 bases; J trimming: 4 bases; junction bases outside the gene matches: 11. The CDR3 sequence is CSVADTGGLGYNEQFF. The CDR3 DNA sequence: TGCAGCGTTGCTGACACAGGGGGCTTGGGGTACAATGAGCAGTTCTTC.

The chain recombines TRBV10-3 with TRBJ2-1; a possible D gene is TRBD1 (6 bases). This CDR3 spans 13 amino acids. The V and J ends lost 9 bases and 3 bases respectively, with 12 bases between them. Germline CDR1 and CDR2: ENHRY and SYGVKD. CDR3 DNA sequence: TGTGCCATAGGGGGTGGGGACTACAATGAGCAGTTCTTC. It is translated as CAIGGGDYNEQFF.

The gene calls are TRBV10-3 and TRBJ1-2; maybe TRBD1 (5 bases). V shed 1 base and J shed 2 bases, with 11 bases lying between them. Germline V CDR1 and CDR2: ENHRY, SYGVKD. The CDR3 is made up of 15 amino acids. Written as DNA, the CDR3 is TGTGCCATCAGTGAGTGGGGCCAGGCCAACTATGGCTACACCTTC. Translation gives CAISEWGQANYGYTF.

The chain carries TRBV27 and TRBJ2-1; D may be TRBD2 (6 bases). CDR1 and CDR2 from the germline V gene are MNHEY and SMNVEV (reference sequence). The length of the CDR3 is 17 residues. Trimming stripped 2 bases from V and 8 bases from J, with 22 bases between. Written as DNA, the CDR3 is TGTGCCAGCAGTTTACCGTCCTCTGGGGGAGGCTTGGATGAGCAGTTCTTC. Translating gives CASSLPSSGGGLDEQFF.

V is TRBV15 and J is TRBJ2-3, with D unresolved. The CDR3 is made up of 13 amino acids. The germline V gene encodes CDR1 LNHNV and CDR2 YYDKDF (reference sequence). V was shortened by 3 bases and J by 6 bases, with 10 bases between the two germline ends. The CDR3 DNA reads as TGTGCCACCAGCAGCCAGGTATGGGATACGCAGTATTTT. This gives the protein CATSSQVWDTQYF.

In the case of this clone: Other DNA sequences of this sample code for an identical CDR3. The rearrangement uses TRBV11-3 and TRBJ2-2; the match to TRBD1 covers 8 bases. Germline V lookup: CDR1 SGHNT, CDR2 YENEEA. Trimming at V came to 5 bases and at J to 5 bases, leaving 4 bases not matched to a gene. The CDR3 has 14 residues. Here the CDR3 reads CASSPRTGTGELFF. The CDR3 DNA sequence: TGTGCCAGCAGCCCCCGGACAGGGACCGGGGAGCTGTTTTTT.

The V call is TRBV6-5, the J call TRBJ2-3, with TRBD2 matching 7 bases. V shed 6 bases, J shed 5 bases, and the junction held 11 bases outside the gene matches. This CDR3 is 15 amino acids long. Germline loops: CDR1 MNHEY, CDR2 SVGAGI. CDR3 sequence reads: CASRLLAEGGDTQYF. The DNA of the CDR3 is TGTGCCAGCAGATTGCTAGCGGAGGGAGGAGATACGCAGTATTTT.

The V gene is TRBV11-2, the J gene TRBJ2-5; tentatively, D is TRBD2 (7 bases). The CDR3 has 13 amino acids. Germline CDR1 is SGHAT and CDR2 is FQNNGV. V gave up 8 bases and J gave up 4 bases, with 14 bases separating them. CDR3 residues: CASLGGRGETQYF. In DNA, the CDR3 is TGTGCCAGCTTGGGGGGGCGCGGAGAGACCCAGTACTTC.

The chain employs TRBV28 and TRBJ1-6; TRBD1 is a possible D gene (6 bases). The CDR3 runs to 16 residues. Trimming took off 7 bases at V and 0 bases at J, with 13 bases between the two ends. Per the germline V gene, CDR1 is MDHEN and CDR2 is SYDVKM. This chain's CDR3 is CASTTGPSSYNSPLHF. The CDR3 DNA follows: TGTGCCAGCACGACAGGCCCCAGCTCCTATAATTCACCCCTCCACTTT.

The chain combines TRBV5-4 with TRBJ1-1, with 10 bases that match TRBD1. Germline values: CDR1 SGHNT, CDR2 YYREEE (reference sequence). The trim removed 0 bases at V and 3 bases at J, leaving 5 bases unmatched. CDR3 length: 16 amino acids. The CDR3 spells CASSLVGTGVYTEAFF. The CDR3 nucleotides are TGTGCCAGCAGCTTGGTCGGGACAGGGGTTTACACTGAAGCTTTCTTT.

This chain links TRBV14 with TRBJ1-2; tentatively, D is TRBD1 (5 bases). Germline CDR1 SGHDN, CDR2 FVKESK. The CDR3 covers 15 residues. V was cut by 0 bases and J by 7 bases, with 15 bases left in between. The CDR3 loop reads CASSQDSTVGRGYTF. As DNA, the CDR3 is TGTGCCAGCAGCCAAGATTCGACAGTGGGCCGTGGCTACACCTTC.

The chain is built from TRBV5-1 and TRBJ2-5; 7 nucleotides match TRBD1. Germline CDR1 reads SGHRS; CDR2 reads YFSETQ. The length of the CDR3 is 15 residues. The ends lost 4 bases at V and 2 bases at J; junction bases unmatched: 8. CDR3 nucleotides: TGCGCCAGCAGCCTCAACAGGGGCCAGCAAGAGACCCAGTACTTC. Translation: CASSLNRGQQETQYF.

Note on this clone: Different DNA sequences within this sample yield the same CDR3. The genes are TRBV12-5 and TRBJ1-1; a possible D gene is TRBD1 (6 bases). This CDR3 contains 13 residues. The ends were cut back, 1 base at V and 5 bases at J, with 8 bases in the middle. Germline CDR1 LGHNT, CDR2 FRNRAP. The DNA of the CDR3 is TGTGCTAGTGGTTTGGAAGGGGGAACTGAAGCTTTCTTT. It translates to CASGLEGGTEAFF.

V and J are TRBV6-1 and TRBJ1-1, with D possibly TRBD1 on 6 matching bases. Germline assignment: CDR1 MNHNS and CDR2 SASEGT. CDR3 length: 14 residues. Trimming cost V 6 bases and J 0 bases, with 11 bases left between them. CDR3 nucleotide sequence: TGTGCCAGCAGCCCCGGGGACATGAACACTGAAGCTTTCTTT. Its protein is CASSPGDMNTEAFF.

J is TRBJ2-3 and V is TRBV10-3, with D perhaps matching TRBD1 (6 bases). Germline-derived CDR1 and CDR2 are ENHRY and SYGVKD. The CDR3 length is 13 residues. V lost 7 bases and J lost 5, with 13 bases in between. The CDR3 sequence: CAINPGQRDTQYF. For the CDR3, the DNA is TGTGCCATCAACCCCGGACAGCGAGATACGCAGTATTTT.